The entry below describes one TCR beta chain. Amplification of TCR alpha and beta CDR3 regions from RNA used iRepertoire nested multiplex PCR. TCRdb re-derived calls from the multiplex PCR reads in MiXCR, one entry per CDR3 protein. The sample lists roughly 190,000 distinct CDR3 sequences; about 32% were seen once. The data derive from a study of glioma-infiltrating T cells. The origin of this receptor is a human donor with low-grade glioma or glioblastoma, undergoing nonglioma brain surgery, or in good health (not recorded which). Input material: glioma tissue, nonneoplastic brain tissue, or PBMCs (not recorded which).

For the CDR3, the DNA is TGTGCCAGCTCCCGAGAACAGGGGGCGAACTACGAGCAGTACTTC. It specifies CASSREQGANYEQYF. This sequence joins TRBV18 and TRBJ2-7, with 9 bases matching TRBD1. The V gene's germline CDR1 is KGHSH and CDR2 LQKENI. The length of the CDR3 is 15 residues. V lost 6 bases and J lost 3; bases outside the gene matches: 9.